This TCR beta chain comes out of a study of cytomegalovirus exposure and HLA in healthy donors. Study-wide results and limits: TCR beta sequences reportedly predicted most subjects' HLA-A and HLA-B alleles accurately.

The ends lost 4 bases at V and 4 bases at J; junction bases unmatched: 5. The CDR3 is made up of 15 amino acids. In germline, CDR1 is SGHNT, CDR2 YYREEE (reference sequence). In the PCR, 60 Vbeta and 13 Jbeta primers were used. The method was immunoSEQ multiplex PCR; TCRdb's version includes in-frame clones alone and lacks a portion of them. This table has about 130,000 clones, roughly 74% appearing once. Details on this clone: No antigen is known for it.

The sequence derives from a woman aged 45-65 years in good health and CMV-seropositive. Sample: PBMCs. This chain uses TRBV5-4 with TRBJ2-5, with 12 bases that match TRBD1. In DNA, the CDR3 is TGTGCCAGCAGCACAGGGGACAGGGGGCGAGAGACCCAGTACTTC. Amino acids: CASSTGDRGRETQYF.